This TCR beta chain was obtained from a study of monozygotic twins with inflammatory bowel disease. Findings and caveats of the study: Patient-to-patient differences in immunosuppressive treatment may have added variability to the repertoires. TCRbeta diversity (inverse Simpson) was lower in IBD patients than in healthy co-twins. There was no way to distinguish the different T cell subtypes.

Investigators extracted total RNA from whole blood and did not sort T cells. A remark on this clonotype: As yet, its antigen is unknown.

Reanalyzing the 5' RACE reads, TCRdb keeps one entry per CDR3 protein, without DNA. This repertoire comprises fewer than 550,000 distinct CDR3 sequences; its ten largest clones make up 2% to 3%. This CDR3 spans 13 amino acids. Germline CDR1 reads MGHDK; CDR2 reads SYGVNS. Sequenced input: blood. The receptor was isolated from a human donor with ulcerative colitis or Crohn's disease, or a healthy co-twin of an affected twin (not recorded which). The chain combines TRBV25-1 with TRBJ1-5. This CDR3 reads CASSEGGIRPQHF.